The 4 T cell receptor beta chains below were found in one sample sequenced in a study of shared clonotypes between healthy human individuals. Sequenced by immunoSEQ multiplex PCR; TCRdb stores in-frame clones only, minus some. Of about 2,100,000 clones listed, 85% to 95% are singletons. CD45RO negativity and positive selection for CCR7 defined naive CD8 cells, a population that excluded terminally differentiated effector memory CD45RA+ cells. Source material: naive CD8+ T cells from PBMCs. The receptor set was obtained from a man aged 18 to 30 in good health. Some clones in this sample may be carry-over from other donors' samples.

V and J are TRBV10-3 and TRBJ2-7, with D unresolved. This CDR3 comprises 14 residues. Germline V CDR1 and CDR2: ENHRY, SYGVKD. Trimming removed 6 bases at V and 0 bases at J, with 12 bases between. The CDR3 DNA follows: TGTGCCATCAGCGCGACTCTTAGCTCCTACGAGCAGTACTTC. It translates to CAISATLSSYEQYF.

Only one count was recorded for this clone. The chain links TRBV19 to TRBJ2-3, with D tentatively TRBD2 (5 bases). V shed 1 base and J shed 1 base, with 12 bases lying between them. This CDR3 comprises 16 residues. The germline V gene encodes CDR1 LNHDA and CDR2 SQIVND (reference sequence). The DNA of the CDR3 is TGTGCCAGTAGTATAGCCCGGGGTTTTGGCACAGATACGCAGTATTTT. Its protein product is CASSIARGFGTDTQYF.

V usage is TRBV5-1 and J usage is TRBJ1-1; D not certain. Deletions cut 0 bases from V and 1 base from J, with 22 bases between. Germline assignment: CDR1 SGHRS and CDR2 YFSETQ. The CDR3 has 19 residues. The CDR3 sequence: CASSLAWPRQGRANTEAFF. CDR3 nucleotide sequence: TGCGCCAGCAGCTTGGCGTGGCCCAGACAAGGTAGGGCGAACACTGAAGCTTTCTTT.

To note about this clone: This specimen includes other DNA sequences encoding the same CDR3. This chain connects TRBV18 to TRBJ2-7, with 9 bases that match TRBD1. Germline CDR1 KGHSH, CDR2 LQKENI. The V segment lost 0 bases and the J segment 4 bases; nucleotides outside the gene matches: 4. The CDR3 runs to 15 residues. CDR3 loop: CASSPPGQGIYEQYF. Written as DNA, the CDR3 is TGTGCCAGCTCACCACCGGGACAGGGTATATACGAGCAGTACTTC.